A single sample gave rise to the 19 T cell receptor beta chains below, sequenced in a study of beta chain features in type 1 diabetes listed by TCRdb under 2018. The library was prepared using the immunoSEQ multiplex PCR assay. The entire isolated RNA was reverse transcribed using the High Capacity cDNA Reverse Transcription Kit, and thus expressed TCRB transcripts were sequenced. Here the immuneACCESS table is served through TCRdb, limited to in-frame sequences with V and J called. Missing clones are a known gap in these copies; in checked studies unresolved V genes cover under half, and the rest lacks a known reason. A total of about 370,000 clones appear in this sample, about 15% of them only once. The ten largest clones capture about 0.019% of the sample. Sequenced sample: naive CD4+ T cells from blood. Per the publication, the cell subset or site label means: true naive CD4+ T cells. These receptors all stem from a young woman in good health.

This clone was seen a handful of times. The chain links TRBV7-2 to TRBJ2-7; 9 nucleotides match TRBD1. V lost 5 bases, J lost 4 bases, and 12 bases stayed unmatched. From germline, CDR1 is SGHTA and CDR2 FQGNSA. This CDR3 comprises 16 residues. DNA of the CDR3: TGTGCCAGCAGCCCAGGTGGGACAGGGAAGTGGTACGAGCAGTACTTC. Its translation: CASSPGGTGKWYEQYF.

The sample holds a few counts of this clone. The J gene is TRBJ2-5, the V gene TRBV30, with 14 bases matching TRBD2. Germline V gives CDR1 GTSNPN, CDR2 SVGIG (reference sequence). The V gene end was trimmed by 7 bases and the J gene end by 4 bases; junction bases not matched to a gene: 2. CDR3 length: 13 residues. CDR3 coding DNA: TGTGCCTTAGGACTAGCGGGAGGAGAGACCCAGTACTTC. It encodes CALGLAGGETQYF. Combining the CDR3 with reference TRBV30 and TRBJ2-5 gives the whole variable domain SQTIHQWPATLVQPVGSPLSLECTVEGTSNPNLYWYRQAAGRGLQLLFYSVGIGQISSEVPQNLSASRPQDRQFILSSKKLLLSDSGFYLCALGLAGGETQYFGPGTRLLVL.

This clone was observed a few times. The chain uses TRBV29-1 and TRBJ1-2; no reliable D call. This CDR3 is 12 amino acids long. Trimming shortened V by 7 bases and J by 4 bases, and 13 bases separated the two germline ends. The germline CDR1 and CDR2 sequences are SQVTM and ANQGSEA. This CDR3 reads CSASLAGYGYTF. DNA of the CDR3: TGCAGCGCGAGTCTCGCGGGCTATGGCTACACCTTC.

The rearrangement joins TRBV7-2 to TRBJ2-5, with TRBD1 matching 7 bases. The CDR3 length is 14 residues. The germline CDR1 and CDR2 sequences are SGHTA and FQGNSA. With 5 bases clipped from V and 2 bases from J, the junction kept 5 bases outside the gene matches. The CDR3 DNA sequence: TGTGCCAGCAGCCCTCCGGGACAGCAAGAGACCCAGTACTTC. It specifies CASSPPGQQETQYF. Using reference TRBV7-2 and TRBJ2-5 for the parts outside the CDR3, the full variable domain is GAGVSQSPSNKVTEKGKDVELRCDPISGHTALYWYRQSLGQGLEFLIYFQGNSAPDKSGLPSDRFSAERTGGSVSTLTIQRTQQEDSAVYLCASSPPGQQETQYFGPGTRLLVL.

The V gene is TRBV30, the J gene TRBJ2-1; TRBD2 matches 13 bases. After removal of 7 bases from V and 5 bases from J, the junction contained 14 bases not matched to a gene. This CDR3 comprises 17 residues. Per germline, CDR1 GTSNPN and CDR2 SVGIG (reference sequence). The CDR3 sequence is CAFTKGTSGIKHNEQFF. In nucleotides, the CDR3 is TGTGCCTTCACAAAAGGGACTAGCGGGATTAAGCACAATGAGCAGTTCTTC. The full variable domain, with the rest looked up from reference TRBV30 and TRBJ2-1, is SQTIHQWPATLVQPVGSPLSLECTVEGTSNPNLYWYRQAAGRGLQLLFYSVGIGQISSEVPQNLSASRPQDRQFILSSKKLLLSDSGFYLCAFTKGTSGIKHNEQFFGPGTRLTVL.

The V gene is TRBV7-2, the J gene TRBJ2-7; 9 bases align to TRBD2. CDR1 and CDR2 from the germline V gene are SGHTA and FQGNSA. The CDR3 loop spans 15 amino acids. V shed 1 base and J 6 bases; nucleotides not matched to a gene: 7. In nucleotides, the CDR3 is TGTGCCAGCAGCTTAGATTCGGGACTAGCTGCCGAGCAGTACTTC. This encodes CASSLDSGLAAEQYF.

The rearrangement joins TRBV29-1 to TRBJ2-1; no definite D call. V lost 5 bases and J 2 bases, leaving 10 bases between the germline ends. Germline V gene lookup returns CDR1 SQVTM and CDR2 ANQGSEA. This CDR3 is 13 amino acids long. CDR3 DNA sequence: TGCAGCGTTAGCATCGGTACCTACAATGAGCAGTTCTTC. This sequence encodes CSVSIGTYNEQFF.

This chain connects TRBV30 to TRBJ1-2; possibly TRBD1 for D (5 bases). Looked up from germline, CDR1 is GTSNPN and CDR2 is SVGIG (reference sequence). This CDR3 has 12 amino acids. V shed 5 bases and J shed 4 bases, with 11 bases lying between them. The CDR3: CAWFLTGYGYTF. The CDR3 nucleotides are TGTGCCTGGTTCCTCACAGGCTATGGCTACACCTTC.

This clone was recorded a few times. The V gene is TRBV7-9, the J gene TRBJ2-7; 9 bases agree with TRBD2. The germline CDR1 and CDR2 sequences are SEHNR and FQNEAQ (reference sequence). The CDR3 length is 14 residues. With V trimmed by 3 bases and J by 5 bases, 5 bases remained unmatched. The CDR3 spells CASSLALAGNEQYF. For the CDR3, the DNA is TGTGCCAGCAGCTTGGCCCTAGCGGGAAACGAGCAGTACTTC.

Remarks on this clone: One end of the junction fails to match germline, which may point to a read error. This chain joins TRBV6-6 and TRBJ2-3; the D is unclear. The CDR3 totals 13 residues. Germline values: CDR1 MNHNY, CDR2 SVGAGI (reference sequence). CDR3 residues: CASRYSHTDTQYF. The CDR3 coding sequence is TGTGCCAGCAGATACTCTCACACAGATACGCAGTATTTT.

The V and J genes are TRBV4-3 and TRBJ1-2; 10 bases align to TRBD1. Trimming took 4 bases from V and 2 from J; bases not matched to a gene: 4. The CDR3 is made up of 15 amino acids. Per the germline V gene, CDR1 is LGHNA and CDR2 is YSLEER. Here the CDR3 DNA reads TGCGCCAGCAGCCCTCGGGACAGGGGAAACTATGGCTACACCTTC. Protein sequence: CASSPRDRGNYGYTF.

In its sample, this clone was seen a few times. CDR3 nucleotides: TGCAGCGTTAGGGTTGGGACAGATTCCTACGAGCAGTACTTC. Encoded protein: CSVRVGTDSYEQYF. The chain uses TRBV29-1 and TRBJ2-7, with 7 nucleotides matching TRBD1. With 5 bases clipped from V and 1 base from J, the junction kept 8 bases outside the gene matches. Germline V CDR1 and CDR2: SQVTM, ANQGSEA. The CDR3 consists of 14 residues.

The CDR3 loop is CAWSVREQYF. The CDR3 nucleotides are TGTGCCTGGAGTGTCAGGGAGCAGTACTTC. The chain employs TRBV30 and TRBJ2-7; D is unclear. The CDR3 contains 10 residues. Germline CDR1 GTSNPN, CDR2 SVGIG (reference sequence). The ends were cut back, 0 bases at V and 7 bases at J, with 4 bases in the middle.

This clone came up a few times. This sequence joins TRBV19 and TRBJ1-4; D is ambiguous. The CDR3 is made up of 15 amino acids. V was clipped by 7 bases and J by 6 bases, with 18 bases between them. Per germline, CDR1 LNHDA and CDR2 SQIVND (reference sequence). CDR3 sequence reads: CASTHGQREYEKLFF. The CDR3 nucleotides read TGTGCCAGTACCCACGGCCAGCGGGAATATGAAAAACTGTTTTTT.

There are a few counts of this clone. V usage is TRBV13 and J usage is TRBJ2-7; 9 positions agree with TRBD2. Unmatched junction bases numbered 7, after V lost 2 bases and J lost 2 bases. The length of the CDR3 is 16 residues. Germline V gene sequence: CDR1 PRHDT, CDR2 FYEKMQ (reference sequence). CDR3: CASSLRSSGIPYEQYF. CDR3 sequence (DNA): TGTGCCAGCAGCTTAAGGTCTAGCGGGATCCCCTACGAGCAGTACTTC.

This clone was seen more than once but under ten times. The rearrangement uses TRBV7-9 and TRBJ2-1; D is undetermined. Germline V gene sequence: CDR1 SEHNR, CDR2 FQNEAQ (reference sequence). The CDR3 runs to 14 residues. The V and J ends lost 1 base and 3 bases respectively, with 7 bases between them. DNA of the CDR3: TGTGCCAGCAGCTTAGAAGTCAGCTACAATGAGCAGTTCTTC. This codes for CASSLEVSYNEQFF.

This clone was counted a few times. The chain recombines TRBV4-3 with TRBJ2-3; 11 nucleotides line up with TRBD1. The germline V gene encodes CDR1 LGHNA and CDR2 YSLEER. This CDR3 region has 16 residues. The V and J ends lost 4 bases and 3 bases, in that order; junction bases with no gene match: 6. The CDR3 loop is CASSPRTGGGTDTQYF. CDR3 in DNA: TGCGCCAGCAGCCCACGGACAGGGGGCGGAACAGATACGCAGTATTTT.

The chain is built from TRBV6-5 and TRBJ2-2; D is undetermined. V lost 6 bases and J 2 bases, leaving 10 bases between the germline ends. CDR3 length equals 14 residues. Germline V lookup: CDR1 MNHEY, CDR2 SVGAGI. The CDR3 reads CASRLPPNTGELFF. CDR3 sequence (DNA): TGTGCCAGCAGACTACCACCAAACACCGGGGAGCTGTTTTTT.

This clone turned up a few times. The rearrangement joins TRBV7-2 to TRBJ2-3; D possibly corresponds to TRBD2 (6 bases). The germline CDR1 and CDR2 sequences are SGHTA and FQGNSA. This CDR3 contains 14 residues. V lost 3 bases and J 2 bases, leaving 9 bases between the germline ends. DNA of the CDR3: TGTGCCAGCAGCTTGGGCGGGAACACAGATACGCAGTATTTT. Amino acid sequence: CASSLGGNTDTQYF.